Presented here are 21 T cell receptor beta chains from one specimen sequenced in a study of blood T cell repertoires in COVID-19. The data were produced by immunoSEQ multiplex PCR, yet TCRdb's version contains in-frame clones alone and is incomplete. Of about 270,000 clones in the sample, roughly 85% were seen once. Specimen: PBMCs or T cells enriched from blood (not recorded which). Receptor source: a woman aged 50 to 60 with acute COVID-19.

The rearrangement links TRBV19 to TRBJ1-1; D is uncertain. The V and J ends lost 3 bases and 4 bases respectively, with 12 bases between them. The CDR3 is made up of 14 amino acids. Germline V gene lookup returns CDR1 LNHDA and CDR2 SQIVND (reference sequence). CDR3 protein: CASSIVDSGTEAFF. CDR3 nucleotides: TGTGCCAGTAGTATTGTCGATTCGGGCACTGAAGCTTTCTTT.

The chain is built from TRBV25-1 and TRBJ1-3; D is unclear. The germline CDR1 and CDR2 sequences are MGHDK and SYGVNS. This CDR3 region has 16 residues. The V gene lost 1 base and the J gene lost 4 bases, with 14 bases spanning the gap. CDR3 nucleotide sequence: TGTGCCAGCAGTGAATCCTCTCTACCTTCCGGAAACACCATATATTTT. It translates to CASSESSLPSGNTIYF.

In this sample, this clone turned up a few times. This chain connects TRBV3-1 (or the pseudogene TRBV3-2) to TRBJ1-2, with 8 bases fitting TRBD1. The junction had 3 bases not matched to a gene; V was cut back by 4 bases and J by 2 bases. The length of the CDR3 is 14 residues. Germline V CDR1 and CDR2: LGHDT, YNNKEL (reference sequence). CDR3 in DNA: TGTGCCAGCAGCCCCGGGGACAGGAACTATGGCTACACCTTC. This codes for CASSPGDRNYGYTF.

The CDR3 here is CASSPDTSYGYTF. The CDR3 nucleotides are TGTGCCAGCAGCCCTGACACCTCGTATGGCTACACCTTC. The chain has TRBV7-9 and TRBJ1-2, with D unresolved. The germline V and J ends were trimmed by 5 bases and 5 bases, with 12 bases remaining between them. The CDR3 has 13 amino acids. Germline CDR1 is SEHNR and CDR2 is FQNEAQ (reference sequence).

The V gene is TRBV7-9, the J gene TRBJ1-2, with TRBD1 matching 12 bases. Germline CDR1 SEHNR, CDR2 FQNEAQ (reference sequence). The V segment lost 4 bases and the J segment 1 base; nucleotides outside the gene matches: 10. This CDR3 is built from 18 residues. The DNA for the CDR3 is TGTGCCAGCAGCTCACCCAGGGGACAGGGGGCTGGTAACTATGGCTACACCTTC. Translation: CASSSPRGQGAGNYGYTF.

The rearrangement uses TRBV5-1 and TRBJ1-1; maybe TRBD1 (6 bases). The CDR3 has 13 amino acids. V gave up 2 bases and J gave up 11 bases, with 16 bases separating them. CDR1 is SGHRS, CDR2 YFSETQ, per germline. In DNA, the CDR3 is TGCGCCAGCAGCTTAGGGGCAGGGGTTGAGGCTTTCTTT. Encoded protein: CASSLGAGVEAFF.

V is TRBV5-8 and J is TRBJ1-5, with no clear D. The CDR3 is 15 residues long. The V gene lost 4 bases and the J gene lost 3 bases, with 14 bases spanning the gap. Germline-derived CDR1 and CDR2 are SGHTS and YDEGEE. This chain's CDR3 is CASSPSFRSNQPQHF. Here the CDR3 DNA reads TGTGCCAGCAGCCCGTCCTTCAGGTCCAATCAGCCCCAGCATTTT. The full variable domain, rest sourced from reference TRBV5-8 and TRBJ1-5, is EAGVTQSPTHLIKTRGQQATLRCSPISGHTSVYWYQQALGLGLQFLLWYDEGEERNRGNFPPRFSGRQFPNYSSELNVNALELEDSALYLCASSPSFRSNQPQHFGDGTRLSIL.

The gene calls are TRBV4-3 and TRBJ1-1, with D hard to call. CDR3 length equals 14 residues. Germline V CDR1 and CDR2: LGHNA, YSLEER. V lost 3 bases and J lost 3, with 11 bases in between. The CDR3 region is CASSHGRVDTEAFF. The CDR3 nucleotides are TGCGCCAGCAGCCACGGGAGGGTGGACACTGAAGCTTTCTTT.

The CDR3 reads CASSDLNEKLFF. The CDR3 nucleotides read TGTGCCAGCAGTGATCTGAATGAAAAACTGTTTTTT. J is TRBJ1-4 and V is TRBV6-1; D gene unclear. CDR1 and CDR2 from the germline V gene are MNHNS and SASEGT. CDR3 length: 12 residues. The V and J ends lost 3 bases and 5 bases respectively, with 4 bases between them.

The V gene is TRBV4-3, the J gene TRBJ2-7, with TRBD2 as a possible D gene (6 bases). Per the germline V gene, CDR1 is LGHNA and CDR2 is YSLEER. Trimming shortened V by 0 bases and J by 1 base, and 10 bases separated the two germline ends. The CDR3 is 15 residues long. This CDR3 reads CASSQDLRGSYEQYF. As DNA, the CDR3 is TGCGCCAGCAGCCAAGACTTACGGGGGTCCTACGAGCAGTACTTC.

The chain uses TRBV5-4 and TRBJ1-1; D is possibly TRBD1 (6 bases). This CDR3 comprises 15 residues. V lost 3 bases to trimming and J lost 4 bases, with 16 bases between them. The V gene's germline CDR1 is SGHNT and CDR2 YYREEE (reference sequence). CDR3 amino acids: CASSSPAGGLTEAFF. The CDR3 DNA reads as TGTGCCAGCAGCTCGCCCGCGGGGGGGCTCACTGAAGCTTTCTTT.

The rearrangement links TRBV7-9 to TRBJ1-1; possibly TRBD1 for D (6 bases). Trimming removed 5 bases at V and 0 bases at J, with 10 bases between. The CDR3 runs 14 residues. In germline, CDR1 is SEHNR, CDR2 FQNEAQ (reference sequence). DNA for the CDR3: TGTGCCAGCAGCCAAAACAGGGTGAACACTGAAGCTTTCTTT. Translated, it gives CASSQNRVNTEAFF.

The chain combines TRBV7-8 with TRBJ1-3; TRBD1 might be the D (6 bases). The CDR3 contains 16 residues. Between the trimmed V and J ends, which lost 1 base and 0 bases, there was a span of 10 bases. Germline V gene data show CDR1 as SGHVS and CDR2 as FQNEAQ. CDR3 nucleotides: TGTGCCAGCAGCTTAGGGGACACCGGCTCTGGAAACACCATATATTTT. Its protein product is CASSLGDTGSGNTIYF.

The chain links TRBV3-1 (or the pseudogene TRBV3-2) to TRBJ2-3; D may be TRBD1 (6 bases). There are 17 residues in the CDR3. CDR1 and CDR2 (germline): LGHDT, YNNKEL (reference sequence). Trimming removed 0 bases from V and 4 bases from J, with 17 bases in between. As DNA, the CDR3 is TGTGCCAGCAGCCAAGAGAGGGGCAGGGGATCCGCAGATACGCAGTATTTT. Encoded protein: CASSQERGRGSADTQYF.

The rearrangement joins TRBV4-3 to TRBJ1-5; D gene ambiguous. The CDR3 is made up of 14 amino acids. The ends were cut back, 0 bases at V and 3 bases at J, with 6 bases in the middle. Per germline, CDR1 LGHNA and CDR2 YSLEER. The DNA of the CDR3 is TGCGCCAGCAGCCAAGATCAGTACAATCAGCCCCAGCATTTT. This codes for CASSQDQYNQPQHF.

The chain couples TRBV10-3 to TRBJ1-1; a weak D match, TRBD1 (5 bases). Germline loops: CDR1 ENHRY, CDR2 SYGVKD. The CDR3 contains 13 residues. Trimming took 4 bases from V and 0 from J, leaving 6 bases between them. The CDR3 sequence is CAISGQLNTEAFF. The CDR3 bases are TGTGCCATCAGTGGACAGTTGAACACTGAAGCTTTCTTT.

The chain has TRBV19 and TRBJ1-1; TRBD1 is a possible D gene (6 bases). V was cut by 7 bases and J by 0 bases, with 27 bases left in between. CDR1 and CDR2 (germline): LNHDA, SQIVND (reference sequence). The CDR3 is 19 residues long. This CDR3 reads CASTSRRGGPRVMNTEAFF. The CDR3 DNA follows: TGTGCCAGTACCTCCCGTAGAGGGGGACCACGAGTGATGAACACTGAAGCTTTCTTT. Filled out from reference TRBV19 and TRBJ1-1, the complete variable domain reads DGGITQSPKYLFRKEGQNVTLSCEQNLNHDAMYWYRQDPGQGLRLIYYSQIVNDFQKGDIAEGYSVSREKKESFPLTVTSAQKNPTAFYLCASTSRRGGPRVMNTEAFFGQGTRLTVV.

The chain links TRBV7-2 to TRBJ2-6; the D is unclear. The V end was cut by 1 base, the J end by 1 base, with 14 bases between. CDR1 SGHTA and CDR2 FQGNSA come from the germline V gene. This CDR3 has 18 residues. In DNA, the CDR3 is TGTGCCAGCAGCTTAGGACTCACGCCCCGGTCTGGGGCCAACGTCCTGACTTTC. Protein sequence: CASSLGLTPRSGANVLTF. Supplemented by reference TRBV7-2 and TRBJ2-6, the full variable domain reads GAGVSQSPSNKVTEKGKDVELRCDPISGHTALYWYRQSLGQGLEFLIYFQGNSAPDKSGLPSDRFSAERTGGSVSTLTIQRTQQEDSAVYLCASSLGLTPRSGANVLTFGAGSRLTVL.

V usage is TRBV24-1 and J usage is TRBJ2-3; 10 nucleotides agree with TRBD1. This CDR3 contains 16 residues. Per the germline V gene, CDR1 is KGHDR and CDR2 is SFDVKD. After removal of 2 bases from V and 1 base from J, the junction contained 2 bases not matched to a gene. The CDR3 DNA is TGTGCCACCAGTGATTCCGGGACAGGGGGCACAGATACGCAGTATTTT. It specifies CATSDSGTGGTDTQYF.

The rearrangement joins TRBV7-2 to TRBJ1-2; TRBD1 matches 10 bases. The length of the CDR3 is 16 residues. Losses at the gene ends were 3 bases for V and 3 bases for J; bases not matched to a gene: 7. Germline values: CDR1 SGHTA, CDR2 FQGNSA. The CDR3 is CASSLGQGLGDYGYTF. CDR3 nucleotides: TGTGCCAGCAGCTTGGGACAGGGGCTTGGAGACTATGGCTACACCTTC.

The J gene is TRBJ2-1, the V gene TRBV6-4; 11 bases map to TRBD2. V shed 3 bases and J 4 bases; nucleotides not matched to a gene: 5. The CDR3 is made up of 16 amino acids. Germline V CDR1 and CDR2: MRHNA, SNTAGT. This CDR3 reads CASSERASGGYNEQFF. The CDR3 DNA follows: TGTGCCAGCAGTGAGCGTGCTAGCGGGGGGTACAATGAGCAGTTCTTC.